These T cell receptor beta chains were read from a single sample in a study of T-cell reconstitution after alpha-beta-depleted transplantation in children. TCRdb fed the PCR reads into MiXCR, producing one record per CDR3 protein. The repertoire holds under 850,000 distinct CDR3 sequences, with around 13% as singletons. Sequences were derived from PBMCs, sampled before TCRalphabeta/CD19-depleted stem cell transplant. These receptors were collected from a girl aged 2 to 10 with congenital amegakaryocytic thrombocytopenia, due to receive a stem cell transplant. Each CDR3 is given with its conserved first and last residue. Fields, in order: J gene, clone size, V gene, D gene, CDR3 DNA, CDR3 protein. A D gene is named only where the DNA matches it firmly. Not every row has a clone size; where given, it reads once, few, many or a size class.

J gene: TRBJ2-7; clone size: many; V gene: TRBV5-1; D gene: TRBD1; CDR3 DNA: TGCGCCAGCAGCATAATACAGGGGGTGGTCGACGAGCAGTACTTC; CDR3 protein: CASSIIQGVVDEQYF
J gene: TRBJ2-4; clone size: NA; V gene: TRBV12-3/TRBV12-4; D gene: TRBD2; CDR3 DNA: TGTGCCAGCTCCGGGGGGTTTGACATTCAGTACTTC; CDR3 protein: CASSGGFDIQYF
J gene: TRBJ1-5; clone size: many; V gene: TRBV12-3/TRBV12-4; D gene: NA; CDR3 DNA: TGTGCCAGCAGCGACGGACTCTGGGTACAGCCCCAGCATTTT; CDR3 protein: CASSDGLWVQPQHF
J gene: TRBJ2-3; clone size: many; V gene: TRBV12-3/TRBV12-4; D gene: NA; CDR3 DNA: TGTGCCAGCAGTTTCCAACGGACTGCCACAGATACGCAGTATTTT; CDR3 protein: CASSFQRTATDTQYF
J gene: TRBJ2-1; clone size: NA; V gene: TRBV7-9; D gene: TRBD2; CDR3 DNA: TGTGCCAGCAGCTTAGAGGCTAGCGGGATCGTGCAGTTCTTC; CDR3 protein: CASSLEASGIVQFF
J gene: TRBJ1-1; clone size: many; V gene: TRBV28; D gene: TRBD1; CDR3 DNA: TGTGCCAGCAGCCCGCACATCGGACAGGGGAACACTGAAGCTTTCTTT; CDR3 protein: CASSPHIGQGNTEAFF
J gene: TRBJ2-3; clone size: many; V gene: TRBV29-1; D gene: NA; CDR3 DNA: TGCGGGATCAGACTGGGCGCCGATACGCAGTATTTT; CDR3 protein: CGIRLGADTQYF
J gene: TRBJ1-1; clone size: many; V gene: TRBV3-1; D gene: NA; CDR3 DNA: TGTGCCAGCAGCCAAGACGGAGTCGGGCGAGCTTTCTTT; CDR3 protein: CASSQDGVGRAFF
J gene: TRBJ2-1; clone size: many; V gene: TRBV20-1; D gene: NA; CDR3 DNA: TGCAGTGCTAATAGATATTCGGGAACAGGCAACAATGAGCAGTTCTTC; CDR3 protein: CSANRYSGTGNNEQFF
J gene: TRBJ2-7; clone size: many; V gene: TRBV11-2; D gene: NA; CDR3 DNA: TGTGCCAGCAGCTACTGGAGGGGGGATGACGAGCAGTACTTC; CDR3 protein: CASSYWRGDDEQYF
J gene: TRBJ2-5; clone size: NA; V gene: TRBV10-3; D gene: NA; CDR3 DNA: TGTGCCATCAGTGAGTCAACTAGCAGGGAGACCCAGTACTTC; CDR3 protein: CAISESTSRETQYF
J gene: TRBJ1-6; clone size: NA; V gene: TRBV20-1; D gene: NA; CDR3 DNA: TGCAGTGCTAGAGACCTCTCCTGGAACTCACCCCTCCACTTT; CDR3 protein: CSARDLSWNSPLHF
J gene: TRBJ2-1; clone size: many; V gene: TRBV7-8; D gene: NA; CDR3 DNA: TGTGCCAGCAGCCCTAGACGCCCAGTAAGGCAGTTCTTC; CDR3 protein: CASSPRRPVRQFF
J gene: TRBJ2-1; clone size: NA; V gene: TRBV29-1; D gene: NA; CDR3 DNA: TGCAGCGTTGGAAGGACTCCGGGCGTGGGGTCCTACAATGAGCAGTTCTTC; CDR3 protein: CSVGRTPGVGSYNEQFF
J gene: TRBJ2-3; clone size: many; V gene: TRBV6-5; D gene: NA; CDR3 DNA: TGTGCCAGCAGTTATCCTAAACTAGCCCAGAACACAGATACGCAGTATTTT; CDR3 protein: CASSYPKLAQNTDTQYF
J gene: TRBJ2-7; clone size: many; V gene: TRBV10-3; D gene: NA; CDR3 DNA: TGTGCCATCAGTGGCGACCTGAGCTCCTACGAGCAGTACTTC; CDR3 protein: CAISGDLSSYEQYF
J gene: TRBJ2-5; clone size: many; V gene: TRBV12-5; D gene: NA; CDR3 DNA: TGTGCTAGTGGCCCAACAGGGAACCAAGAGACCCAGTACTTC; CDR3 protein: CASGPTGNQETQYF
J gene: TRBJ2-6; clone size: NA; V gene: TRBV7-6; D gene: NA; CDR3 DNA: TGTGCCAGCAGTACCCCCGGGGTTTATGGGGCCAACGTCCTGACTTTC; CDR3 protein: CASSTPGVYGANVLTF
J gene: TRBJ2-7; clone size: many; V gene: TRBV5-1; D gene: NA; CDR3 DNA: TGCGCCAGCAGCCTGGAATCTCCCCTATACGAGCAGTACTTC; CDR3 protein: CASSLESPLYEQYF
J gene: TRBJ2-1; clone size: few; V gene: TRBV11-2; D gene: NA; CDR3 DNA: TGTGCCAGCAGCTTAGGTGGGGGCGCGGGAGTCTATGAGCAGTTCTTC; CDR3 protein: CASSLGGGAGVYEQFF
J gene: TRBJ2-5; clone size: many; V gene: TRBV5-1; D gene: NA; CDR3 DNA: TGCGCCAGCAGCTCAAGGGGCGGGGAGACCCAGTACTTC; CDR3 protein: CASSSRGGETQYF
J gene: TRBJ2-1; clone size: NA; V gene: TRBV20-1; D gene: TRBD2; CDR3 DNA: TGCAGTGCTCTTTTCTGGACTAGCGGGAGGGGGAGCTCCTACAATGAGCAGTTCTTC; CDR3 protein: CSALFWTSGRGSSYNEQFF
J gene: TRBJ2-5; clone size: few; V gene: TRBV7-2; D gene: TRBD2; CDR3 DNA: TGTGCCAGCAGCTTTACTAGCGTGGAGACCCAGTACTTC; CDR3 protein: CASSFTSVETQYF
J gene: TRBJ2-7; clone size: few; V gene: TRBV20-1; D gene: NA; CDR3 DNA: TGCAGTGCCCGTGGACAGGACATGAGCGGGCCCTACGAGCAGTACTTC; CDR3 protein: CSARGQDMSGPYEQYF
J gene: TRBJ2-2; clone size: many; V gene: TRBV5-1; D gene: NA; CDR3 DNA: TGCGCCAGCCATTCGACCGGGGAGCTGTTTTTT; CDR3 protein: CASHSTGELFF
J gene: TRBJ1-2; clone size: many; V gene: TRBV20-1; D gene: TRBD1; CDR3 DNA: TGCAGTGCTAGAGATTGGACAGGGACTGGCTACACCTTC; CDR3 protein: CSARDWTGTGYTF
J gene: TRBJ1-1; clone size: few; V gene: TRBV20-1; D gene: NA; CDR3 DNA: TGCAGTGCTAGAGCTCCCGGGGCACACACTGAAGCTTTCTTT; CDR3 protein: CSARAPGAHTEAFF
J gene: TRBJ2-1; clone size: NA; V gene: TRBV4-1; D gene: NA; CDR3 DNA: TGCGCCAGCAGCCAAGAACAGGGAGCGGGATCCTACAATGAGCAGTTCTTC; CDR3 protein: CASSQEQGAGSYNEQFF
J gene: TRBJ2-7; clone size: many; V gene: TRBV28; D gene: NA; CDR3 DNA: TGTGCCAGCAGTTCACGGGCCTCCCTCGGGTACGAGCAGTACTTC; CDR3 protein: CASSSRASLGYEQYF
J gene: TRBJ2-7; clone size: many; V gene: TRBV12-3/TRBV12-4; D gene: NA; CDR3 DNA: TGTGCCAGCAGGCCCAGCAATTACAACGAGCAGTACTTC; CDR3 protein: CASRPSNYNEQYF
J gene: TRBJ1-1; clone size: many; V gene: TRBV4-2; D gene: TRBD1; CDR3 DNA: TGTGCCAGCAGCCAAGATTTTGTAGGACAGGGGGCGTACACTGAAGCTTTCTTT; CDR3 protein: CASSQDFVGQGAYTEAFF
J gene: TRBJ2-4; clone size: many; V gene: TRBV12-3/TRBV12-4; D gene: NA; CDR3 DNA: TGTGCCAGCGGTCTAGGGGGTATAAACATTCAGTACTTC; CDR3 protein: CASGLGGINIQYF
J gene: TRBJ2-7; clone size: many; V gene: TRBV5-1; D gene: TRBD1; CDR3 DNA: TGCGCCAGCTATCAAGGGGGCCCAGGGGTTCACGAGCAGTACTTC; CDR3 protein: CASYQGGPGVHEQYF
J gene: TRBJ2-7; clone size: few; V gene: TRBV4-1; D gene: NA; CDR3 DNA: TGCGCCAGCAGCCAAACGGCTAGCGTCTCCTACGAGCAGTACTTC; CDR3 protein: CASSQTASVSYEQYF
J gene: TRBJ2-1; clone size: NA; V gene: TRBV10-3; D gene: NA; CDR3 DNA: TGTGCCATCATGATAGCGAGTGAGCAGTTCTTC; CDR3 protein: CAIMIASEQFF
J gene: TRBJ2-3; clone size: few; V gene: TRBV9; D gene: NA; CDR3 DNA: TGTGCCAGCAGCCGCCTGGACCCGAAGGATACGCAGTATTTT; CDR3 protein: CASSRLDPKDTQYF
J gene: TRBJ1-6; clone size: NA; V gene: TRBV20-1; D gene: NA; CDR3 DNA: TGCAGTGCTAGAGCACAGCGGACGTATAATTCACCCCTCCACTTT; CDR3 protein: CSARAQRTYNSPLHF
J gene: TRBJ2-3; clone size: many; V gene: TRBV29-1; D gene: NA; CDR3 DNA: TGCAGCGTCAACCGGGTAGGAACAGATACGCAGTATTTT; CDR3 protein: CSVNRVGTDTQYF
J gene: TRBJ2-1; clone size: few; V gene: TRBV20-1; D gene: TRBD2; CDR3 DNA: TGCTGTGCTACTCCCCCTGAGCGGGATTTAGCCTACAATGAGCAGTTCTTC; CDR3 protein: CCATPPERDLAYNEQFF
J gene: TRBJ1-3; clone size: many; V gene: TRBV4-1; D gene: TRBD1; CDR3 DNA: TGCGCCAGCAGCCAATATACGGACAGGTACTCTGGAAACACCATATATTTT; CDR3 protein: CASSQYTDRYSGNTIYF
J gene: TRBJ2-1; clone size: NA; V gene: TRBV3-1; D gene: TRBD1; CDR3 DNA: TGTGCCAGCAGCCAAGACCTAGGGGGCGATGAGCAGTTCTTC; CDR3 protein: CASSQDLGGDEQFF
J gene: TRBJ2-1; clone size: NA; V gene: TRBV10-3; D gene: TRBD2; CDR3 DNA: TGTGCCATCAGTGAGACGGATTGGACTAGCGGGGAGTCCTACAATGAGCAGTTCTTC; CDR3 protein: CAISETDWTSGESYNEQFF
J gene: TRBJ2-7; clone size: NA; V gene: TRBV10-3; D gene: TRBD2; CDR3 DNA: TGTGCCATCAGGGCTGGGACTAGCGTTACCTACGAGCAGTACTTC; CDR3 protein: CAIRAGTSVTYEQYF